This T cell receptor beta chain is from a study of T cell responses to AZD1222 COVID-19 vaccine. Study details: Combined were second doses at about 4 or about 12 weeks.

This table comes from immunoSEQ multiplex PCR, and its TCRdb copy is limited to in-frame clones, with some not included. The sample includes roughly 78,000 clones, roughly 80% of them seen just once. The CDR3 has 13 residues. Trimming pared 4 bases from V and 4 bases from J, leaving 5 bases between. Per germline, CDR1 SGHTA and CDR2 FQGTGA. Study-level findings and limits: Sampled repertoires all dated from after the peak T cell response. Donors were mostly white British, more females; clonal diversity possibly underestimated.

Worth noting for this clone: The antigen remains unidentified.

The source material was peripheral blood, sampled on day 0 of AZD1222 vaccination. This receptor was obtained from an adult in good health. The chain employs TRBV7-3 and TRBJ2-6; D is undetermined. The CDR3, as DNA: TGTGCCAGCAGCTCCCTGGGGGCCAACGTCCTGACTTTC. Translation gives CASSSLGANVLTF.